The 15 T cell receptor beta chains reported below all come from one sample, sequenced in a study of beta chain features in type 1 diabetes. Expressed TCRB transcripts were sequenced because the entire RNA isolate underwent reverse transcription. Measured with immunoSEQ multiplex PCR; TCRdb has only the in-frame clones, and not every one. The sample lists about 160,000 clones; roughly 7.1% were seen once. Whole-study findings and limits: Moderately but significantly shorter TCRB CDR3s were found in Type 1 diabetes patients in all four CD4+ subsets.

Their cognate antigens are unknown. Material: central memory CD4+ T cells from blood. The receptor set was obtained from a woman between 40 and 55 years old with type 1 diabetes.

The gene calls are TRBV2 and TRBJ1-2, with D unresolved. In germline, CDR1 is SNHLY, CDR2 FYNNEI. The germline V and J ends were trimmed by 7 bases and 0 bases, with 6 bases remaining between them. The CDR3 contains 12 residues. The CDR3 nucleotides are TGTGCCAGCACCCGTTCTAACTATGGCTACACCTTC. The encoded protein is CASTRSNYGYTF.

The chain combines TRBV18 with TRBJ1-5, with unresolved D. The germline gives CDR1 KGHSH, CDR2 LQKENI. V was cut by 2 bases and J by 2 bases, with 7 bases left in between. This CDR3 is built from 14 residues. The CDR3 reads CASSPFPGNQPQHF. In DNA form, the CDR3 reads TGTGCCAGCTCACCATTTCCCGGCAATCAGCCCCAGCATTTT.

This clone occurred a few times. The DNA for the CDR3 is TGCGCCAGTAGCAGGGCGGGGAATCGGACCTACGAGCAGTACTTC. Amino acids: CASSRAGNRTYEQYF. V gene TRBV5-1 combines with J gene TRBJ2-7; D is possibly TRBD2 (6 bases). V dropped 8 bases and J dropped 2 bases, with 20 bases sitting between them. Looked up from germline, CDR1 is SGHRS and CDR2 is YFSETQ. This CDR3 is 15 amino acids long.

This clone was seen a handful of times. The rearrangement links TRBV6-5 to TRBJ1-1; D is possibly TRBD1 (5 bases). Germline loops: CDR1 MNHEY, CDR2 SVGAGI. V was shortened by 3 bases and J by 4 bases, with 12 bases between the two germline ends. The CDR3 covers 14 residues. CDR3 amino acids: CASSYKWGGTEAFF. The CDR3 region has the DNA TGTGCCAGCAGTTATAAGTGGGGCGGCACTGAAGCTTTCTTT.

The rearrangement joins TRBV11-1 to TRBJ2-5; TRBD1 agrees at 10 bases. Germline V gene lookup returns CDR1 SGHAT and CDR2 FQDESV (reference sequence). The CDR3 is 15 amino acids. V dropped 5 bases and J dropped 5; count of bases not matched to a gene: 8. The CDR3 reads CASSPRTGGIETQYF. Written as DNA, the CDR3 is TGTGCCAGCAGCCCAAGGACAGGGGGGATTGAGACCCAGTACTTC.

This clone occurred a few times. J is TRBJ1-2 and V is TRBV6-4, with D uncertain. The CDR3 runs 13 residues. The germline gives CDR1 MRHNA, CDR2 SNTAGT. The ends were cut back, 3 bases at V and 4 bases at J, with 9 bases in the middle. For the CDR3, the DNA is TGTGCCAGCAGTGAGAGTAGAGGCTATGGCTACACCTTC. Protein sequence: CASSESRGYGYTF.

CDR3 region: CASSASGTLNEQFF. The DNA for the CDR3 is TGTGCCAGCAGTGCCAGCGGGACTCTCAATGAGCAGTTCTTC. The V gene is TRBV2, the J gene TRBJ2-1; TRBD2 aligns across 7 bases. The CDR3 has 14 amino acids. J gave up 6 bases and V 4 bases, and 6 bases lay outside the gene matches. Germline assignment: CDR1 SNHLY and CDR2 FYNNEI.

Written as DNA, the CDR3 is TGTGCCAGCAGCTTTAGCGGGCGCCAGTTCTTC. It encodes CASSFSGRQFF. V usage is TRBV7-3 and J usage is TRBJ2-1, with 7 bases matching TRBD2. The CDR3 is 11 amino acids. Germline V gene sequence: CDR1 SGHTA, CDR2 FQGTGA. Unmatched junction bases numbered 3, after V lost 3 bases and J lost 13 bases.

The chain links TRBV11-1 to TRBJ1-1; the D is unclear. CDR1 and CDR2 (germline): SGHAT, FQDESV (reference sequence). This CDR3 has 15 residues. V lost 5 bases and J 0 bases, leaving 13 bases between the germline ends. The CDR3 sequence is CASSLSLGLNTEAFF. The CDR3 DNA reads as TGTGCCAGCAGCCTCAGTCTGGGCTTGAACACTGAAGCTTTCTTT.

This clone was counted only a few times. The gene calls are TRBV15 and TRBJ2-7; 11 bases fit TRBD1. The CDR3 loop spans 15 amino acids. Germline CDR1 reads LNHNV; CDR2 reads YYDKDF (reference sequence). Trimming took 1 base from V and 5 from J; bases not matched to a gene: 4. The CDR3 sequence is CATSRGGQGGHEQYF. The CDR3 nucleotides read TGTGCCACCAGCAGAGGGGGACAGGGGGGCCACGAGCAGTACTTC.

The J gene is TRBJ1-6, the V gene TRBV7-2; the D gene is possibly TRBD1 (6 bases). The CDR3 length is 14 residues. Trimming took off 4 bases at V and 7 bases at J, with 11 bases between the two ends. Germline loops: CDR1 SGHTA, CDR2 FQGNSA. This chain's CDR3 is CASSSGHLNSPLHF. In nucleotides, the CDR3 is TGTGCCAGCAGCTCGGGACACTTAAATTCACCCCTCCACTTT. Full variable domain (outside the CDR3, taken from reference TRBV7-2 and TRBJ1-6): GAGVSQSPSNKVTEKGKDVELRCDPISGHTALYWYRQSLGQGLEFLIYFQGNSAPDKSGLPSDRFSAERTGGSVSTLTIQRTQQEDSAVYLCASSSGHLNSPLHFGNGTRLTVT.

This chain uses TRBV5-1 with TRBJ1-2; D not certain. Between the trimmed V and J ends, which lost 2 bases and 6 bases, there was a span of 17 bases. The CDR3 sequence is 15 residues long. Germline CDR1 and CDR2: SGHRS and YFSETQ. The DNA of the CDR3 is TGCGCCAGCAGCTTATTCCCGGGAGCTTCGAATGGCTACACCTTC. Encoded protein: CASSLFPGASNGYTF.

The chain is built from TRBV28 and TRBJ1-6; 9 bases fit TRBD1. J was trimmed by 5 bases and V by 2 bases; bases with no gene match: 13. This CDR3 region has 19 residues. CDR1 and CDR2 (germline): MDHEN, SYDVKM. The CDR3 bases are TGTGCCAGCAGTTTAATCTCGGGACAGGGAGTGGAGAATAATTCACCCCTCCACTTT. Its protein is CASSLISGQGVENNSPLHF.

This clone appeared many times. This chain links TRBV28 with TRBJ2-3; a possible D gene is TRBD1 (7 bases). This CDR3 spans 15 amino acids. Germline values: CDR1 MDHEN, CDR2 SYDVKM. Deletions cut 5 bases from V and 4 bases from J, with 16 bases between. CDR3 nucleotide sequence: TGTGCCAGCAGTCCAGGGGGGCTGAGAGCAGATACGCAGTATTTT. Amino acids: CASSPGGLRADTQYF.

This clone has just a few counts. This CDR3 is CASRSGTLGRETQYF. The CDR3 nucleotides read TGTGCCAGCAGGTCCGGGACCCTCGGGAGAGAGACCCAGTACTTC. The rearrangement joins TRBV7-2 to TRBJ2-5; tentatively, D is TRBD2 (6 bases). Per germline, CDR1 SGHTA and CDR2 FQGNSA. The CDR3 spans 15 residues. V was cut by 6 bases and J by 4 bases, with 18 bases left in between.